This T cell receptor (beta chain) was documented in a study of CD8 T cells in ankylosing spondylitis. Germline V gene lookup returns CDR1 SGHRS and CDR2 YFSETQ. V shed 5 bases and J shed 7 bases, with 16 bases lying between them. There are 14 residues in the CDR3. Broader study findings: Certain motif variants had earlier been reported in reactive arthritis synovial fluid and blood. Clones linked with disease were CD8+ and fairly uncommon in the peripheral blood. Disease-linked clones reportedly showed significant enrichment in matched ankylosing spondylitis synovial fluid. For ankylosing spondylitis blood, a TCR beta motif of about eight highly homologous variants appeared characteristic.

This clonotype appeared a single time. Its antigen is not identified. It was by quantitative 5'-RACE with molecular barcodes that TCR beta libraries were made. TCRdb re-called the 5' RACE reads with MiXCR, one entry per CDR3 protein. This table holds some 800,000 distinct CDR3 sequences, around 11% found once. The genes are TRBV5-1 and TRBJ2-1; weak D call: TRBD2 (6 bases). Sequenced: blood, either unsorted or a sorted T cell fraction (not recorded which). This receptor was identified in a male donor with ankylosing spondylitis. The CDR3 DNA is TGCGCCAGCAGTCCCCGGGAGCCTCGAAATGAGCAGTTCTTC. Amino acids: CASSPREPRNEQFF.